This record looks at one T cell receptor beta chain sequence and its context. The data are from a study of T cell responses to AZD1222 COVID-19 vaccine. Trimming removed 5 bases from V and 0 bases from J, with 14 bases in between. The CDR3 consists of 15 residues. Germline V gene lookup returns CDR1 SGHVS and CDR2 FQNEAQ. TCRdb keeps only in-frame clones here, not all; method: immunoSEQ multiplex PCR. The sample consists of about 84,000 clones, 80% to 90% of them appearing once. The material was peripheral blood, obtained 28 days after the second AZD1222 dose. This TCR derives from an adult who received the AZD1222 COVID-19 vaccine. The gene calls are TRBV7-8 and TRBJ2-7; no clear D gene. The CDR3 DNA reads as TGTGCCAGCAGCCCCCACGGGCCGAGCTCCTACGAGCAGTACTTC. The encoded protein is CASSPHGPSSYEQYF.